Below, 23 T cell receptor beta chains from the same sample are listed, as sequenced in a study of cytomegalovirus exposure and HLA in healthy donors. The table came from immunoSEQ multiplex PCR; TCRdb's copy has only in-frame clones and leaves some out. The sample shows more than 55,000 clones, about 90% of them seen only once. Material for sequencing was PBMCs. Receptors were obtained from a woman under 30 in good health and CMV-seronegative.

The rearrangement uses TRBV28 and TRBJ2-3, with D tentatively TRBD2 (6 bases). Germline assignment: CDR1 MDHEN and CDR2 SYDVKM. The length of the CDR3 is 13 residues. Trimming cost V 3 bases and J 9 bases, with 13 bases left between them. The CDR3: CASSFFSGETQYF. The CDR3 DNA sequence: TGTGCCAGCAGTTTCTTTAGCGGTGAGACGCAGTATTTT.

The V and J genes are TRBV11-2 and TRBJ2-1, with D possibly TRBD2 on 6 matching bases. The germline gives CDR1 SGHAT, CDR2 FQNNGV. The CDR3 sequence is 16 residues long. The V end was cut by 2 bases, the J end by 0 bases, with 11 bases between. The chain's CDR3 is CASSLLTGSSYNEQFF. The CDR3 nucleotides read TGTGCCAGCAGCTTATTAACCGGGAGCTCCTACAATGAGCAGTTCTTC.

V gene TRBV5-1 combines with J gene TRBJ2-3; the D gene is possibly TRBD2 (6 bases). V was shortened by 4 bases and J by 3 bases, with 12 bases between the two germline ends. The CDR3 covers 14 residues. CDR1 is SGHRS and CDR2 is YFSETQ in the germline V gene. This chain's CDR3 is CASSRAGSTDTQYF. The CDR3 DNA reads as TGCGCCAGCAGCAGGGCGGGGTCGACAGATACGCAGTATTTT. Full variable domain (missing parts from reference TRBV5-1 and TRBJ2-3): KAGVTQTPRYLIKTRGQQVTLSCSPISGHRSVSWYQQTPGQGLQFLFEYFSETQRNKGNFPGRFSGRQFSNSRSEMNVSTLELGDSALYLCASSRAGSTDTQYFGPGTRLTVL.

The V gene is TRBV4-2, the J gene TRBJ2-1; 8 bases are shared with TRBD2. V was clipped by 0 bases and J by 6 bases; unmatched bases: 7. The CDR3 spans 16 residues. Germline CDR1 is LGHNA and CDR2 is YNFKEQ. The CDR3 here is CASSQDPGTSSNEQFF. The CDR3 nucleotides read TGTGCCAGCAGCCAAGATCCCGGGACTAGTAGCAATGAGCAGTTCTTC.

The V gene is TRBV2, the J gene TRBJ1-2; D remains ambiguous. This CDR3 contains 13 residues. Between the trimmed V and J ends, which lost 9 bases and 2 bases, there was a span of 13 bases. Germline V gene sequence: CDR1 SNHLY, CDR2 FYNNEI. This CDR3 is CASRESQNYGYTF. In nucleotides, the CDR3 is TGTGCCAGTCGGGAGTCACAAAACTATGGCTACACCTTC.

V and J are TRBV6-6 and TRBJ1-4, with 7 bases identical to TRBD1. This CDR3 has 13 residues. The germline V gene has CDR1 MNHNY and CDR2 SVGAGI (reference sequence). V dropped 2 bases and J dropped 8; count of bases not matched to a gene: 2. CDR3 nucleotides: TGTGCCAGCAGTTACAGGGGGCACGAAAAACTGTTTTTT. Translation gives CASSYRGHEKLFF.

CDR3 nucleotides: TGTGCCAGCAGCTTAGGGGGAGGGGTCGGCAGTCAGCCCCAGCATTTT. Its protein is CASSLGGGVGSQPQHF. This chain connects TRBV7-6 to TRBJ1-5; a possible D gene is TRBD1 (5 bases). The V and J ends lost 1 base and 6 bases respectively, with 16 bases between them. CDR3 length equals 16 residues. CDR1 SGHVS and CDR2 FNYEAQ come from the germline V gene.

V usage is TRBV27 and J usage is TRBJ1-5; D unresolved. The germline gives CDR1 MNHEY, CDR2 SMNVEV (reference sequence). Deletions cut 3 bases from V and 7 bases from J, with 16 bases between. This CDR3 region has 15 residues. This chain's CDR3 is CASSLRAGISQPQHF. The CDR3 DNA is TGTGCCAGCAGTTTGAGGGCAGGAATATCGCAGCCCCAGCATTTT.

This chain links TRBV27 with TRBJ2-7, with 9 bases aligning to TRBD1. The germline V gene has CDR1 MNHEY and CDR2 SMNVEV (reference sequence). V was pared by 3 bases and J by 5 bases, with 8 bases of the junction left unmatched. CDR3 length: 15 amino acids. The CDR3 loop reads CASSLSTGGQNEQYF. For the CDR3, the DNA is TGTGCCAGCAGTTTGTCGACAGGGGGTCAGAACGAGCAGTACTTC.

This rearrangement joins TRBV19 to TRBJ2-7; D may be TRBD2 (7 bases). This CDR3 contains 17 residues. Trimming stripped 0 bases from V and 6 bases from J, with 21 bases between. Germline CDR1 and CDR2: LNHDA and SQIVND (reference sequence). CDR3 region: CASSIDISAGAEGEQYF. CDR3 coding DNA: TGTGCCAGTAGTATAGATATTTCGGCGGGGGCTGAAGGCGAGCAGTACTTC. Supplemented by reference TRBV19 and TRBJ2-7, the full variable domain reads DGGITQSPKYLFRKEGQNVTLSCEQNLNHDAMYWYRQDPGQGLRLIYYSQIVNDFQKGDIAEGYSVSREKKESFPLTVTSAQKNPTAFYLCASSIDISAGAEGEQYFGPGTRLTVT.

V and J are TRBV30 and TRBJ2-5; weak D call: TRBD2 (5 bases). The CDR3 extends over 12 amino acids. With 3 bases removed from V and 4 bases from J, the gap between germline ends came to 9 bases. In germline, CDR1 is GTSNPN, CDR2 SVGIG (reference sequence). This CDR3 reads CAWRVAGETQYF. In nucleotides, the CDR3 is TGTGCCTGGAGGGTTGCGGGAGAGACCCAGTACTTC.

The chain carries TRBV5-6 and TRBJ1-5; 8 bases fit TRBD1. The CDR3 contains 18 residues. Germline CDR1 and CDR2: SGHDT and YYEEEE. The junction had 18 bases not matched to a gene; V was cut back by 3 bases and J by 7 bases. Written as DNA, the CDR3 is TGTGCCAGCAGCTATGGACAGGGACACAATCAGCCCCAGCAGCCCCAGCATTTT. This translates into CASSYGQGHNQPQQPQHF.

The genes are TRBV4-2 and TRBJ1-4; 7 bases align to TRBD1. CDR3 length equals 15 residues. Germline lookup yields CDR1 LGHNA and CDR2 YNFKEQ. V gave up 3 bases and J gave up 6 bases; unmatched junction bases: 7. This chain's CDR3 is CASSHRQGEYEKLFF. DNA of the CDR3: TGTGCCAGCAGCCATCGACAGGGTGAATATGAAAAACTGTTTTTT.

The rearrangement links TRBV13 to TRBJ2-1; 12 bases fit TRBD2. The CDR3 totals 20 residues. The V gene's germline CDR1 is PRHDT and CDR2 FYEKMQ (reference sequence). The junction had 13 bases not matched to a gene; V was cut back by 1 base and J by 3 bases. Here the CDR3 reads CASSLESSGGALNRYNEQFF. The CDR3 nucleotides read TGTGCCAGCAGCTTAGAATCTAGCGGGGGGGCGCTGAATCGCTACAATGAGCAGTTCTTC. Using reference TRBV13 and TRBJ2-1 for the parts outside the CDR3, the full variable domain is AAGVIQSPRHLIKEKRETATLKCYPIPRHDTVYWYQQGPGQDPQFLISFYEKMQSDKGSIPDRFSAQQFSDYHSELNMSSLELGDSALYFCASSLESSGGALNRYNEQFFGPGTRLTVL.

This chain connects TRBV5-4 to TRBJ2-7; TRBD2 might be the D (7 bases). Germline V lookup: CDR1 SGHNT, CDR2 YYREEE (reference sequence). V lost 4 bases to trimming and J lost 5 bases, with 19 bases between them. This CDR3 is built from 15 residues. CDR3 protein: CASSPWRGPPDEQYF. The CDR3 nucleotides are TGTGCCAGCAGCCCCTGGCGGGGGCCTCCTGACGAGCAGTACTTC.

This chain connects TRBV10-3 to TRBJ1-1; D remains unclear. Germline V lookup: CDR1 ENHRY, CDR2 SYGVKD. Trimming shortened V by 4 bases and J by 5 bases, and 14 bases separated the two germline ends. The CDR3 is 14 residues long. CDR3 amino acids: CAISGRREGTEAFF. The CDR3 DNA follows: TGTGCCATCAGTGGTAGGCGGGAAGGGACTGAAGCTTTCTTT.

The chain links TRBV18 to TRBJ2-1; TRBD1 might be the D (5 bases). Germline V gene lookup returns CDR1 KGHSH and CDR2 LQKENI. Deletions cut 4 bases from V and 2 bases from J, with 9 bases between. CDR3 size: 14 residues. CDR3 in DNA: TGTGCCAGCTCACAGGGGTTACCCTACAATGAGCAGTTCTTC. Its translation: CASSQGLPYNEQFF.

The chain is built from TRBV18 and TRBJ1-2; 9 positions agree with TRBD1. The CDR3 totals 16 residues. In germline, CDR1 is KGHSH, CDR2 LQKENI. V dropped 2 bases and J dropped 7; count of bases not matched to a gene: 11. The CDR3 DNA sequence: TGTGCCAGCTCACCAGAGTTTACCGGGACAGGGAGTGGCTACACCTTC. It specifies CASSPEFTGTGSGYTF.

This chain links TRBV4-1 with TRBJ2-1; 10 nucleotides line up with TRBD2. J was trimmed by 12 bases and V by 1 base; bases with no gene match: 3. Germline CDR1 MGHRA, CDR2 YSYEKL. The CDR3 sequence is 13 residues long. The CDR3 coding sequence is TGCGCCAGCAGCCAAGTAGCGGGAGGTGCGCAGTTCTTC. Its translation is CASSQVAGGAQFF.

The rearrangement links TRBV28 to TRBJ1-4; 12 nucleotides match TRBD1. CDR1 is MDHEN and CDR2 is SYDVKM in the germline V gene. The J segment lost 4 bases and the V segment lost 7 bases, leaving 7 bases of the junction unmatched. CDR3 size: 16 residues. In nucleotides, the CDR3 is TGTGCCAGCACCCGGGACAGGGGGCGGAGTAATGAAAAACTGTTTTTT. Protein: CASTRDRGRSNEKLFF.

V gene TRBV14 combines with J gene TRBJ2-2, with D possibly being TRBD2 (5 bases). V was cut by 4 bases and J by 6 bases, with 12 bases left in between. The CDR3 loop spans 14 amino acids. The V gene's germline CDR1 is SGHDN and CDR2 FVKESK. CDR3 in DNA: TGTGCCAGCAGCCGCGGGCGGCGGTCCGGGGAGCTGTTTTTT. It encodes CASSRGRRSGELFF.

The chain uses TRBV30 and TRBJ1-4, with D tentatively TRBD1 (5 bases). Per the germline V gene, CDR1 is GTSNPN and CDR2 is SVGIG (reference sequence). Trimming took 0 bases from V and 0 from J, leaving 11 bases between them. This CDR3 spans 16 amino acids. CDR3 protein: CAWSVSGLTTNEKLFF. For the CDR3, the DNA is TGTGCCTGGAGTGTATCAGGGCTCACAACTAATGAAAAACTGTTTTTT.

This chain joins TRBV18 and TRBJ2-7; D not resolved. The CDR3 is 9 residues long. Germline CDR1 and CDR2: KGHSH and LQKENI. The V gene lost 8 bases and the J gene lost 7 bases, with 6 bases spanning the gap. CDR3 coding DNA: TGTGCCAGCACAATTGAGCAGTACTTC. Translating gives CASTIEQYF.